This T cell receptor (beta chain) was found in a study of blood T cells in healthy people across ages. Regarding this clonotype: Its specificity is not known. Its ends do not fully match the called genes, so a read error is possible.

The germline V gene encodes CDR1 LGHDT and CDR2 YNNKEL (reference sequence). CDR3 length: 15 residues. Using a J-beta primer mix together with a sample-barcoded 5' primer, a second PCR was run for roughly 7 to 11 cycles. Each CDR3 protein gets one entry after TCRdb re-called the 5' RACE reads with MiXCR. The sample consists of around 650,000 distinct CDR3 sequences, roughly 32% of them appearing once. Findings and limits, study-wide: Across the age range, TCR beta diversity per million T cells fell in a roughly linear way.

The genes are TRBV3-1 and TRBJ2-7; 12 bases line up with TRBD2. Sequenced sample: blood. The TCR comes from a woman older than 75 in good health. The CDR3 reads CAGSASGGASYEQYF. The CDR3 region has the DNA TGTGCCGGCAGCGCTAGCGGGGGGGCCTCCTACGAGCAGTACTTC.